This T cell receptor (beta chain) was sequenced during a study of beta chain features in type 1 diabetes. The study's findings and limits: Among all four CD4+ subsets, Type 1 diabetes patients had TCRB CDR3s that were moderately but significantly shorter. The VDJ junctions of type 1 diabetes patients carried fewer insertions and more deletions.

The CDR3 has 14 residues. V lost 2 bases to trimming and J lost 2 bases, with 8 bases between them. Germline V CDR1 and CDR2: SGHDN, FVKESK. This clone showed up just a few times. Its antigen is not identified. cDNA synthesis used the whole RNA isolate, giving expressed TCRB sequences. Produced via immunoSEQ multiplex PCR; TCRdb's table is partial and in-frame only. The data show 250,000 to 350,000 clones, with 14% seen just once and approximately 0.015% held by the top ten. Material: naive CD4+ T cells from blood. This TCR derives from a man aged 25-40 years with type 1 diabetes. The chain employs TRBV14 and TRBJ2-3, with a tentative D call TRBD2 (6 bases). The CDR3 coding sequence is TGTGCCAGCAGCCAATCGGGAGACACAGATACGCAGTATTTT. Residues: CASSQSGDTDTQYF.